This is a list of T cell receptor beta chains from one sample in a study of identical twins. TCRdb called the 5' RACE reads again in MiXCR, with one record for every CDR3 protein. The table lists about 520,000 distinct CDR3 sequences, 20% to 25% of them singletons. The same sample was also studied in work on T cells expressing NK-cell markers.

The sequenced sample was CD4+ T cells sorted from blood. Source of these receptors: a woman younger than 35 in good health. Each CDR3 is given with its conserved first and last residue. D genes are given only for firm matches. The size entry is marked missing in some rows and otherwise reads once, few, many or a size class.

D gene	V gene	clone size	J gene	CDR3 DNA	CDR3 protein
.	TRBV9	.	TRBJ1-6	TGTGCCAGCAGCGTAGTTACAGATAATTCACCCCTCCACTTT	CASSVVTDNSPLHF
.	TRBV24-1	medium-sized	TRBJ2-1	TGTGCCACCAGTGATTCGTCGAGGGATGAGCAGTTCTTC	CATSDSSRDEQFF
TRBD1	TRBV7-9	few	TRBJ1-1	TGTGCCAGCAGCTTAAAGGACAGGGTCGCTGAAGCTTTCTTT	CASSLKDRVAEAFF
.	TRBV6-1	.	TRBJ2-3	TGTGCCAGCAGCTTCAGAGCCGCCCTCAGCACAGATACGCAGTATTTT	CASSFRAALSTDTQYF
TRBD2	TRBV12-3/TRBV12-4	few	TRBJ2-3	TGTGCCAGCAGTTGGGGACTAGCGGGGGGGCATTTAGATACGCAGTATTTT	CASSWGLAGGHLDTQYF
TRBD1	TRBV6-5	.	TRBJ2-5	TGTGCCAGCAGTTACCCAGGGGGAAGGCAGACCCAGTACTTC	CASSYPGGRQTQYF
.	TRBV3-1	few	TRBJ1-2	TGTGCCAGCAGCCTCTGGACAGCCCAAGGCTATGGCTACACCTTC	CASSLWTAQGYGYTF
.	TRBV6-1	few	TRBJ2-7	TGTGCCAGCAGTGAAGCGGGGGACCCCTACGAGCGGCAGTACTTC	CASSEAGDPYERQYF
.	TRBV7-9	few	TRBJ1-2	TGTGCCAGCAGCCCCCAACCGGGCCGACCCCTCGGGGGCTACACCTTC	CASSPQPGRPLGGYTF
.	TRBV19	.	TRBJ2-1	TGTGCCAGTAGTGGGAATCACTACAATGAGCAGTTCTTC	CASSGNHYNEQFF
.	TRBV5-1	few	TRBJ1-3	TGCGCCAGCAGCTTGGAGGGAGCGGCGAACACCATATATTTT	CASSLEGAANTIYF
TRBD1	TRBV20-1	few	TRBJ2-1	TGCAGTGCCAGTCGACAGGGAAACAATGAGCAGTTCTTC	CSASRQGNNEQFF
TRBD2	TRBV11-2	few	TRBJ2-1	TGTGCCAGCAGCCAGAGAACGACTAGCGGATACAATGAGCAGTTCTTC	CASSQRTTSGYNEQFF
.	TRBV7-2	.	TRBJ2-1	TGTGCCAGCAGCCGTGGAGTAGTGGAAAAGTTCTTC	CASSRGVVEKFF
.	TRBV5-1	many	TRBJ1-6	TGCGCCAGCAGCTCGGAGACAGGCTTGGGTAATTCACCCCTCCACTTT	CASSSETGLGNSPLHF
.	TRBV5-1	few	TRBJ1-1	TGCGCCAGCAGCCCGGTAAGTCGGACACTGAACACTGAAGCTTTCTTT	CASSPVSRTLNTEAFF
TRBD2	TRBV4-2	.	TRBJ2-7	TGTGCCAGCAGCCCACTAGCGGGGGGCCGCGAGCAGTACTTC	CASSPLAGGREQYF
.	TRBV12-3/TRBV12-4	.	TRBJ1-2	TGTGCCAGCACCCCGGGACGCGTAGGATATGGCTACACCTTC	CASTPGRVGYGYTF
.	TRBV29-1	many	TRBJ1-2	TGCAGCGTTGTGGGAGGGAATGGCTACACCTTC	CSVVGGNGYTF
TRBD2	TRBV29-1	.	TRBJ2-3	TGCAGCGTTGAAGCACTAGCGGGACACCCGAGTACGCAGTATTTT	CSVEALAGHPSTQYF
TRBD1	TRBV5-1	.	TRBJ2-7	TGCGCCAGCAGCTTCGGCAGGGGGCTTCCCGAGCAGTACTTC	CASSFGRGLPEQYF
TRBD2	TRBV7-2	few	TRBJ2-7	TGTGCCAGCAGCTTAGTGCTAGCGGGAGGGCCGTATCGGTACGAGCAGTACTTC	CASSLVLAGGPYRYEQYF
TRBD1	TRBV7-9	.	TRBJ1-2	TGTGCCAGCAGCGATCCGCCGGGACAGGGGGTAGTGGGCTACACCTTC	CASSDPPGQGVVGYTF
TRBD1	TRBV11-2	.	TRBJ2-3	TGTGCCAGCAGCGGGGGACAGGGAGGCACAGATACGCAGTATTTT	CASSGGQGGTDTQYF
TRBD2	TRBV4-2	few	TRBJ2-3	TGTGCCAGCAGCCAAGATCGGGGACTAGCGGGGTTCACAGATACGCAGTATTTT	CASSQDRGLAGFTDTQYF
TRBD2	TRBV5-1	.	TRBJ2-1	TGCGCCAGCAGGGATCGGACTAGCGCTGAGCAGTTCTTC	CASRDRTSAEQFF
.	TRBV20-1	few	TRBJ2-7	TGCAGTGCTAGAGATATCCCCGGGGGGCGCTACGAGCAGTACTTC	CSARDIPGGRYEQYF
.	TRBV2	.	TRBJ1-2	TGTGCCAGCAGTGAAACAGGTTTGGATGGCTACACCTTC	CASSETGLDGYTF
.	TRBV12-3/TRBV12-4	.	TRBJ2-7	TGTGCCATCAGTTTAAGGGCCCTTTTGGGGGGAAACTCCTACGAGCAGTACTTC	CAISLRALLGGNSYEQYF
.	TRBV5-5	.	TRBJ1-2	TGTGCCAGCACCTCAGCAGCCTATGGCTACACCTTC	CASTSAAYGYTF
.	TRBV9	.	TRBJ2-1	TGTGCCAGCAGCGCCGGCGGGAATAGTCTTAGGAATGAGCAGTTCTTC	CASSAGGNSLRNEQFF
.	TRBV4-3	few	TRBJ2-3	TGCGCCAGCAGCGTCCAAGCGGGCCACACAGATACGCAGTATTTT	CASSVQAGHTDTQYF
TRBD2	TRBV5-6	.	TRBJ2-1	TGTGCCAGCAGACCCCCTAGCGGGGGGGTAAAGAAGAGGTCCTACAATGAGCAGTTCTTC	CASRPPSGGVKKRSYNEQFF
TRBD2	TRBV7-2	few	TRBJ2-7	TGTGCCAGCAGCTTAGGAGGGAGGGCAGTTTACGAGCAGTACTTC	CASSLGGRAVYEQYF
.	TRBV9	.	TRBJ1-1	TGTGCCAGCAGCTCGCAACCAACAGGGAACACTGAAGCTTTCTTT	CASSSQPTGNTEAFF
.	TRBV12-3/TRBV12-4	.	TRBJ1-2	TGTGCCAGCAGTTTAGGTGGGTCGGGGGCCAGTTCGGGCTATGGCTACACCTTC	CASSLGGSGASSGYGYTF
.	TRBV7-2	few	TRBJ2-1	TGTGCCAGCAGCTTGTGGGGGGGCGTTGAAAATGAGCAGTTCTTC	CASSLWGGVENEQFF
.	TRBV4-3	.	TRBJ1-2	TGCGCCAGCAGCCAAGACGCCCGGCCTGGTGGCAATGGCTACACCTTC	CASSQDARPGGNGYTF
.	TRBV12-3/TRBV12-4	few	TRBJ1-1	TGTGCCAGCAGTTTTAGCGAAACTGAAGCTTTCTTT	CASSFSETEAFF
.	TRBV7-9	.	TRBJ2-1	TGTGCCAGCAGCTTGGCCGGGGGCGATGAGCAGTTCTTC	CASSLAGGDEQFF
.	TRBV20-1	few	TRBJ1-1	TGCAGTGCTAGAGATAGCCAGGGCCCCACTGAAGCTTTCTTT	CSARDSQGPTEAFF
.	TRBV11-3	.	TRBJ1-4	TGTGCCAGCAGCAACGCTGGCGGGGGGCTTCGAAAACTGTTTTTT	CASSNAGGGLRKLFF
.	TRBV20-1	once	TRBJ2-2	TGCAGTGCTAGAGGGTCGACGGGGACCGGGGAGCTGTTTTTT	CSARGSTGTGELFF
.	TRBV10-3	.	TRBJ1-1	TGTGCCATCAGTGACAGGGTGGCTGAAGCTTTCTTT	CAISDRVAEAFF
.	TRBV7-2	few	TRBJ1-2	TGTGCCAGCAGCTTAGTATCTGGGTTCGGGGGCTACACCTTC	CASSLVSGFGGYTF
.	TRBV20-1	many	TRBJ2-2	TGCAGTGCTTCTTGGTCTTTGAACACCGGGGAGCTGTTTTTT	CSASWSLNTGELFF
.	TRBV10-3	.	TRBJ1-2	TGTGCCATCTGGCGGCCTACCTATGGCTACACCTTC	CAIWRPTYGYTF
.	TRBV7-2	.	TRBJ2-1	TGTGCCAGCAGCTTAACGGTCAGGCCCAATGAGCAGTTCTTC	CASSLTVRPNEQFF
.	TRBV6-6	few	TRBJ2-7	TGTGCCACCTCGGGCCTCCTCGAGCAGTACTTC	CATSGLLEQYF
.	TRBV15	.	TRBJ1-1	TGTGCCACCAGCAGAGAGCCCCTCGTTTGGAGGGCAGACACTGAAGCTTTCTTT	CATSREPLVWRADTEAFF
.	TRBV7-2	many	TRBJ2-1	TGTGCCAGCAGCACATTTAGCGGAGTCAACAATGAGCAGTTCTTC	CASSTFSGVNNEQFF
TRBD2	TRBV15	.	TRBJ2-1	TGTGCCACCAGCAGGTCCTTCGGGGGGGCGGGGAATGAGCAGTTCTTC	CATSRSFGGAGNEQFF
TRBD2	TRBV7-8	.	TRBJ2-1	TGTGCCAGCAGCTTGGTAGGGACTATCCACAATGAGCAGTTCTTC	CASSLVGTIHNEQFF
TRBD2	TRBV5-1	.	TRBJ2-7	TGCGCCAGCAGCATCCTGACGGGGGGGAGCTCCTACGAGCAGTACTTC	CASSILTGGSSYEQYF
TRBD1	TRBV30	few	TRBJ2-7	TGTGCCTGGAGTGAGGCGGACAGGGTCAACGAGCAGTACTTC	CAWSEADRVNEQYF
TRBD1	TRBV20-1	few	TRBJ2-4	TGCAGTGCTAGCCAGACAGGGGGCGAAAACATTCAGTACTTC	CSASQTGGENIQYF
.	TRBV14	few	TRBJ2-2	TGTGCCAGCAGCCAAGCTTGGCAGATTCCAGCCGGGGAGCTGTTTTTT	CASSQAWQIPAGELFF
.	TRBV5-1	many	TRBJ2-1	TGCGCCAGCAGCGGGTCCTGGGGCGGCGGCAATGAGCAGTTCTTC	CASSGSWGGGNEQFF
.	TRBV12-3/TRBV12-4	few	TRBJ2-2	TGTGCCAGCAGTTTCCAAACGGGAACCGGGGAGCTGTTTTTT	CASSFQTGTGELFF